Listed below are T cell receptor beta chains from one sample, sequenced in a study of monozygotic twins with inflammatory bowel disease. One entry per CDR3 protein, without DNA, is what TCRdb gives after re-calling the 5' RACE reads. This sample's clone table lists about 150,000 distinct CDR3 sequences. The sample consisted of blood. All receptors derive from a human donor with ulcerative colitis or Crohn's disease, or a healthy co-twin of an affected twin (not recorded which). Both conserved end residues are part of each CDR3.

TRBJ1-1 TRBV11-1 CASSRQVAGAFF
TRBJ2-6 TRBV6-1 CASSRQGPGANVLTF
TRBJ1-3 TRBV5-1 CASSPGVSGNTIYF
TRBJ2-1 TRBV7-9 CASSFGRLNEQFF
TRBJ1-5 TRBV12-3/TRBV12-4 CASSLQGGNQPQHF
TRBJ2-2 TRBV27 CASSLSRHTGELFF
TRBJ2-3 TRBV7-2 CASNRGAAGDTQYF
TRBJ2-1 TRBV3-1 CASSQTAGGRVEQFF
TRBJ1-4 TRBV12-3/TRBV12-4 CASRGEQGANEKLFF
TRBJ1-1 TRBV7-2 CASSSGRGWTEAFF
TRBJ2-7 TRBV9 CASSVDRGYTYEQYF
TRBJ2-3 TRBV29-1 CSAIEGFRTDTQYF
TRBJ2-5 TRBV29-1 CSVGELEETQYF
TRBJ1-4 TRBV7-9 CASRRGGTGDNEKLFF
TRBJ1-5 TRBV12-3/TRBV12-4 CASSLIGNSNQPQHF
TRBJ2-5 TRBV10-2 CASRSGLAGDETQYF
TRBJ2-3 TRBV20-1 CSAITFSGRAIDTQYF
TRBJ2-1 TRBV12-3/TRBV12-4 CASSRGRNEQFF
TRBJ2-3 TRBV18 CASSPTSVPTDTQYF
TRBJ1-6 TRBV7-3 CASSPQGNNSPLHF
TRBJ1-5 TRBV12-3/TRBV12-4 CTSSFYSSNQPQHF
TRBJ2-7 TRBV12-3/TRBV12-4 CASSLSGQGWEQYF
TRBJ2-7 TRBV20-1 CSARVGGNYEQYF
TRBJ2-5 TRBV4-2 CASSQVRAAGEETQYF
TRBJ2-2 TRBV9 CASSVAVGLAGELFF
TRBJ1-1 TRBV12-3/TRBV12-4 CASSPGTVNTEAFF
TRBJ1-1 TRBV7-2 CASSFSEGTEAFF
TRBJ1-1 TRBV28 CASSSPPRATAFF
TRBJ1-1 TRBV6-2/TRBV6-3 CASAPLGGILLAAFF
TRBJ2-5 TRBV27 CASSSQQETQYF
TRBJ1-5 TRBV7-2 CASSARGDGNQPQHF
TRBJ1-6 TRBV4-1 CASSQDGGAGNSPLHF